This T cell receptor (beta chain) emerged from a study of Ad26.COV2.S vaccination and SARS-CoV-2 variants. Study results and caveats: Placebo recipients trailed vaccine recipients in spike-specific TCR breadth. Substantial post-vaccination breadth of spike-specific CD8+ and CD4+ T cell responses was reported.

The treatment: some 20 received Ad26.COV2.S at low or high dose, single or two shots; about 5 received placebo; per-sample allocation not given. Day 63 after the first vaccine or placebo injection was the time point for sampling. TCRdb keeps only in-frame clones here, not all; method: immunoSEQ multiplex PCR. The table lists about 390,000 clones, around 85% of them singletons. Looked up from germline, CDR1 is MNHEY and CDR2 is SVGAGI. V was pared by 6 bases and J by 1 base, with 13 bases between. This CDR3 is built from 14 residues. Note on this clone: Its antigen remains unidentified.

Sequenced material: peripheral blood, taken in a trial of Ad26.COV2.S vaccine versus placebo. The source is a person between 18 and 65 years old who received the Ad26.COV2.S COVID-19 vaccine or a placebo. V usage is TRBV6-5 and J usage is TRBJ2-7; D possibly uses TRBD1 or TRBD2 (5 bases each). As DNA, the CDR3 is TGTGCCAGCAGGCTACGGGGCTCTTCCTACGAGCAGTACTTC. Translated, it gives CASRLRGSSYEQYF.